Listed here are 28 T cell receptor beta chains from one sample, sequenced in a study of Ad26.COV2.S vaccination and SARS-CoV-2 variants. Described treatment: approximately 18 received Ad26.COV2.S at low or high dose, single or two shots; 5 received placebo; per-sample allocation not given. The samples were gathered on day 63 after the first injection of vaccine or placebo. Only in-frame clones appear in the TCRdb table, and some are missing; sequencing was by immunoSEQ multiplex PCR. The table lists roughly 420,000 clones, roughly 90% of them singletons, with 3.6% in the top ten. The sample here was peripheral blood, taken in a trial of Ad26.COV2.S vaccine versus placebo. The origin of the receptors is a person aged 18 to 59 who received the Ad26.COV2.S COVID-19 vaccine or a placebo.

V usage is TRBV30 and J usage is TRBJ2-7; D is unclear. The germline V gene has CDR1 GTSNPN and CDR2 SVGIG (reference sequence). Trimming took off 0 bases at V and 1 base at J, with 13 bases between the two ends. The CDR3 runs to 15 residues. CDR3 in DNA: TGTGCCTGGAGTGTACCAAGGGTTTGGTCCTACGAGCAGTACTTC. Translation: CAWSVPRVWSYEQYF.

CDR3 bases: TGTGCCAGCAGCATACAAGTTCGCGAGCAGTACTTC. The encoded protein is CASSIQVREQYF. The chain links TRBV12-3 or TRBV12-4 to TRBJ2-7, with D unclear. This CDR3 has 12 amino acids. Trimming took off 6 bases at V and 6 bases at J, with 12 bases between the two ends.

The chain couples TRBV6-5 to TRBJ2-7, with a tentative D call TRBD1 (6 bases). CDR3 size: 12 residues. Germline V CDR1 and CDR2: MNHEY, SVGAGI. V was trimmed by 6 bases and J by 4 bases, leaving 10 bases between them. In DNA, the CDR3 is TGTGCCAGCAGCAGGGGTAGTTACGAGCAGTACTTC. Translation gives CASSRGSYEQYF.

As for this clone: Other DNA sequences within the sample encode an identical CDR3. J is TRBJ2-7 and V is TRBV5-5, with D perhaps assigned TRBD1 or TRBD2 (5 bases each). Germline CDR1 SGHKS, CDR2 YYEKEE (reference sequence). The CDR3 contains 14 residues. V was pared by 1 base and J by 2 bases, with 10 bases between. This CDR3 is CASSLQGAAYEQYF. The CDR3 DNA is TGTGCCAGCAGCTTGCAGGGAGCAGCCTACGAGCAGTACTTC. The entire variable domain, with the rest obtained from reference TRBV5-5 and TRBJ2-7, is as follows: DAGVTQSPTHLIKTRGQQVTLRCSPISGHKSVSWYQQVLGQGPQFIFQYYEKEERGRGNFPDRFSARQFPNYSSELNVNALLLGDSALYLCASSLQGAAYEQYFGPGTRLTVT.

The rearrangement uses TRBV11-2 and TRBJ1-6; the match to TRBD1 covers 8 bases. V trimming: 4 bases; J trimming: 8 bases; junction bases outside the gene matches: 7. The CDR3 length is 15 residues. Germline V gene sequence: CDR1 SGHAT, CDR2 FQNNGV. Here the CDR3 reads CASSSRTGRDSPLHF. The CDR3 bases are TGTGCCAGCAGCTCCCGGACAGGGAGGGATTCACCCCTCCACTTT.

The genes are TRBV28 and TRBJ1-2; D ambiguous. Germline V gene data show CDR1 as MDHEN and CDR2 as SYDVKM. There are 12 residues in the CDR3. V lost 6 bases and J lost 7, with 12 bases in between. The CDR3 DNA sequence: TGTGCCAGCAGAGGTCTCTTGGCTGGCTACACCTTC. It yields the protein CASRGLLAGYTF.

The V and J genes are TRBV11-2 and TRBJ2-7, with 9 bases fitting TRBD1. This CDR3 has 18 residues. Germline CDR1 SGHAT, CDR2 FQNNGV. The ends lost 1 base at V and 1 base at J; junction bases unmatched: 11. The CDR3: CASSLVRRPDRGSYEQYF. Here the CDR3 DNA reads TGTGCCAGCAGCTTAGTAAGGCGTCCGGACAGGGGTTCCTACGAGCAGTACTTC. Combining the CDR3 with reference TRBV11-2 and TRBJ2-7 gives the whole variable domain EAGVAQSPRYKIIEKRQSVAFWCNPISGHATLYWYQQILGQGPKLLIQFQNNGVVDDSQLPKDRFSAERLKGVDSTLKIQPAKLEDSAVYLCASSLVRRPDRGSYEQYFGPGTRLTVT.

A remark on this clone: Other DNA sequences in this sample translate to the same CDR3. The genes are TRBV6-6 and TRBJ1-1, with D uncertain. CDR3 length: 14 amino acids. V lost 0 bases to trimming and J lost 1 base, with 6 bases between them. The germline V gene encodes CDR1 MNHNY and CDR2 SVGAGI (reference sequence). The CDR3 here is CASSYSGRNTEAFF. The DNA of the CDR3 is TGTGCCAGCAGTTACTCGGGCAGGAACACTGAAGCTTTCTTT.

The J gene is TRBJ1-2, the V gene TRBV19; possible D gene TRBD1, 5 bases. The CDR3 runs to 13 residues. From germline, CDR1 is LNHDA and CDR2 SQIVND (reference sequence). V was cut by 6 bases and J by 4 bases, with 12 bases left in between. CDR3 amino acids: CASRVEGIYGYTF. As DNA, the CDR3 is TGTGCCAGTAGAGTTGAGGGGATCTATGGCTACACCTTC.

The chain couples TRBV19 to TRBJ2-7; D is tentatively TRBD1 or TRBD2 (5 bases each). Germline V lookup: CDR1 LNHDA, CDR2 SQIVND (reference sequence). The CDR3 consists of 16 residues. The V and J ends lost 2 bases and 6 bases respectively, with 20 bases between them. The CDR3 sequence is CASSITYSRPGREQYF. The CDR3 DNA reads as TGTGCCAGTAGTATAACCTACTCGCGACCGGGGCGCGAGCAGTACTTC.

The chain combines TRBV3-1 (or the pseudogene TRBV3-2) with TRBJ2-7; D remains unclear. Germline CDR1 LGHDT, CDR2 YNNKEL (reference sequence). With 3 bases removed from V and 1 base from J, the gap between germline ends came to 10 bases. This CDR3 has 14 residues. The CDR3 is CASSHTETSYEQYF. CDR3 nucleotides: TGTGCCAGCAGCCACACAGAAACATCCTACGAGCAGTACTTC.

This clone has only a few counts. The chain uses TRBV5-1 and TRBJ1-2, with 8 bases that match TRBD1. This CDR3 region has 14 residues. V lost 0 bases to trimming and J lost 8 bases; unmatched junction nucleotides: 6. CDR1 is SGHRS, CDR2 YFSETQ, per germline. The CDR3 sequence is CASSLDWTGSGYTF. CDR3 DNA: TGCGCCAGCAGCTTGGATTGGACAGGGAGCGGCTACACCTTC.

V is TRBV12-3 or TRBV12-4 and J is TRBJ1-1; perhaps TRBD1 as D (6 bases). This CDR3 region has 13 residues. The V end was cut by 5 bases, the J end by 12 bases, with 19 bases between. CDR3: CASSHGGGRVPFF. DNA for the CDR3: TGTGCCAGCAGTCACGGTGGGGGGCGGGTACCTTTCTTT.

The chain employs TRBV7-2 and TRBJ2-1, with D uncertain. The V and J ends lost 2 bases and 6 bases respectively, with 14 bases between them. Looked up from germline, CDR1 is SGHTA and CDR2 is FQGNSA. This CDR3 contains 15 residues. The CDR3 DNA sequence: TGTGCCAGCAGCTTAAACCGGGCGAGTAGCAATGAGCAGTTCTTC. It encodes CASSLNRASSNEQFF.

This clone occurred a few times. A junction boundary mismatches the germline segment, possibly from a read error. CDR3 in DNA: TGTGCCACCAGCGGAGACTTCAACGAGCAGTACTTC. Its protein product is CATSGDFNEQYF. The J gene is TRBJ2-7, the V gene TRBV15, with no clear D. Germline CDR1 is LNHNV and CDR2 is YYDKDF (reference sequence). This CDR3 comprises 12 residues.

The chain recombines TRBV5-4 with TRBJ2-5; no definite D call. V shed 0 bases and J shed 2 bases, with 8 bases lying between them. Germline V lookup: CDR1 SGHNT, CDR2 YYREEE (reference sequence). This CDR3 is 14 amino acids long. CDR3 sequence: CASSLGLLQETQYF. The DNA for the CDR3 is TGTGCCAGCAGCTTGGGTCTTCTTCAAGAGACCCAGTACTTC.

The chain couples TRBV10-1 to TRBJ1-2, with 8 positions matching TRBD1. The germline gives CDR1 WNHNN, CDR2 SYGVQD (reference sequence). After removal of 8 bases from V and 4 bases from J, the junction contained 15 bases not matched to a gene. CDR3 length equals 16 residues. The chain's CDR3 is CASAGTGGPASYGYTF. CDR3 bases: TGCGCCAGCGCGGGGACAGGTGGCCCGGCGAGCTATGGCTACACCTTC.

To note about this clone: A junction end diverges from the germline sequence, so it may reflect a read error. V usage is TRBV12-3 or TRBV12-4 and J usage is TRBJ2-1; D unresolved. The CDR3 sequence is 12 residues long. DNA for the CDR3: TGTGCCAGCAGTTCTAACAGCGTGATAACCCTCTTC. This translates into CASSSNSVITLF.

This rearrangement joins TRBV19 to TRBJ1-3; a possible D gene is TRBD1 (6 bases). Trimming took 7 bases from V and 7 from J, leaving 17 bases between them. In germline, CDR1 is LNHDA, CDR2 SQIVND (reference sequence). The CDR3 length is 14 residues. CDR3 DNA sequence: TGTGCCAGTACCCGGGACCCGGGGGCCAACACCATATATTTT. It yields the protein CASTRDPGANTIYF.

Only one count was recorded for this clone. CDR3 loop: CASSPPGATGSTYGYTF. The DNA of the CDR3 is TGTGCCAGCTCACCACCCGGGGCGACAGGGAGCACCTATGGCTACACCTTC. The rearrangement uses TRBV18 and TRBJ1-2; 7 bases match TRBD1. CDR3 length: 17 residues. The trim removed 0 bases at V and 4 bases at J, leaving 11 bases unmatched. Germline V gene data show CDR1 as KGHSH and CDR2 as LQKENI.

This chain's CDR3 is CASSVRLGQETQYF. The CDR3 DNA follows: TGTGCCAGCAGCGTACGGCTAGGGCAAGAGACCCAGTACTTC. The chain joins TRBV9 to TRBJ2-5; D not resolved. CDR1 and CDR2 (germline): SGDLS, YYNGEE. V shed 1 base and J shed 2 bases, with 9 bases lying between them. The CDR3 sequence is 14 residues long.

This clone appeared once. The sample carries other DNA sequences with the same CDR3. The V and J genes are TRBV5-1 and TRBJ2-7; D is unresolved. CDR1 SGHRS and CDR2 YFSETQ come from the germline V gene. The CDR3 has 12 residues. Trimming took 0 bases from V and 3 from J, leaving 4 bases between them. CDR3 residues: CASSLDNYEQYF. In DNA, the CDR3 is TGCGCCAGCAGCTTGGATAACTACGAGCAGTACTTC.

Here the CDR3 DNA reads TGTGCCAGCAGTATGGGACTAGCGGGGATCTACGAGCAGTACTTC. Amino acids: CASSMGLAGIYEQYF. V gene TRBV28 combines with J gene TRBJ2-7; 13 nucleotides agree with TRBD2. V was pared by 5 bases and J by 3 bases, with 4 bases of the junction left unmatched. The CDR3 is 15 amino acids. Germline V gives CDR1 MDHEN, CDR2 SYDVKM.

This chain connects TRBV6-2 or TRBV6-3 to TRBJ1-5; D not certain. This CDR3 is 18 amino acids long. V was trimmed by 0 bases and J by 0 bases, leaving 15 bases between them. Germline CDR1 and CDR2: MNHEY and SVGEGT. CDR3 protein: CASSYSLRPAYSNQPQHF. CDR3 coding DNA: TGTGCCAGCAGTTACTCACTTAGACCGGCTTATAGCAATCAGCCCCAGCATTTT.

The DNA for the CDR3 is TGTGCCTGGAGGCAAGACAGGGGTCTTCCCTCACCCCTCCACTTT. Translated: CAWRQDRGLPSPLHF. The V and J genes are TRBV30 and TRBJ1-6; 8 bases map to TRBD1. V shed 3 bases, J shed 10 bases, and the junction held 11 bases outside the gene matches. The CDR3 runs to 15 residues. Germline assignment: CDR1 GTSNPN and CDR2 SVGIG (reference sequence).

This chain uses TRBV7-9 with TRBJ1-2; D is possibly TRBD1 (5 bases). With 5 bases removed from V and 1 base from J, the gap between germline ends came to 8 bases. CDR1 and CDR2 (germline): SEHNR, FQNEAQ (reference sequence). The CDR3 is made up of 13 amino acids. The CDR3 DNA reads as TGTGCCAGCAGCCGGGGGGGTAACTATGGCTACACCTTC. Residues: CASSRGGNYGYTF. Complete variable domain (other parts from reference TRBV7-9 and TRBJ1-2): DTGVSQNPRHKITKRGQNVTFRCDPISEHNRLYWYRQTLGQGPEFLTYFQNEAQLEKSRLLSDRFSAERPKGSFSTLEIQRTEQGDSAMYLCASSRGGNYGYTFGSGTRLTVV.

V gene TRBV11-2 combines with J gene TRBJ1-2; D gene ambiguous. Germline CDR1 is SGHAT and CDR2 is FQNNGV. The V and J ends lost 2 bases and 2 bases respectively, with 9 bases between them. The CDR3 totals 14 residues. The CDR3 bases are TGTGCCAGCAGCTTAACCCAGGACAACTATGGCTACACCTTC. Amino acids: CASSLTQDNYGYTF.

The gene calls are TRBV19 and TRBJ2-6; D not resolved. Germline CDR1 is LNHDA and CDR2 is SQIVND (reference sequence). This CDR3 comprises 13 residues. Trimming shortened V by 5 bases and J by 3 bases, and 5 bases separated the two germline ends. CDR3 sequence: CASSAYGANVLTF. The CDR3 DNA sequence: TGTGCCAGTAGTGCGTATGGGGCCAACGTCCTGACTTTC.